Presented here are 17 T cell receptor beta chains from one specimen sequenced in a study of blood T cell repertoires in COVID-19. Profiled with immunoSEQ multiplex PCR; TCRdb holds only in-frame clones, not every one. Among more than 300,000 clones listed, 92% were seen once. Material: PBMCs or T cells enriched from blood (not recorded which). The origin of the receptors is a woman in her 30s who had recovered from COVID-19.

V gene TRBV19 combines with J gene TRBJ2-2; TRBD2 is a possible D gene (7 bases). The CDR3 spans 14 residues. Trimming cost V 4 bases and J 5 bases, with 11 bases left between them. Germline V gene lookup returns CDR1 LNHDA and CDR2 SQIVND (reference sequence). Here the CDR3 DNA reads TGTGCCAGTAGTAACAGGGAGGGGACCGGGGAGCTGTTTTTT. Its translation: CASSNREGTGELFF.

This chain joins TRBV21-1 and TRBJ1-5; the table's TRBD1 call for D was not verified on the DNA. TRBV21-1 is a known pseudogene. This CDR3 has 15 amino acids. CDR3 loop: CASTEFQGTNQPQHF. The CDR3, as DNA: TGTGCCAGCACCGAGTTCCAGGGAACCAATCAGCCCCAGCATTTT.

The J gene is TRBJ1-3, the V gene TRBV7-9, with D possibly matching TRBD1 (6 bases). Germline loops: CDR1 SEHNR, CDR2 FQNEAQ (reference sequence). Trimming took 5 bases from V and 8 from J, leaving 16 bases between them. The CDR3 runs to 14 residues. In nucleotides, the CDR3 is TGTGCCAGCAGCCCACTAGGGACACGCGACACCATATATTTT. Its translation is CASSPLGTRDTIYF.

V usage is TRBV6-5 and J usage is TRBJ2-2; D perhaps matches TRBD1 (6 bases). V was cut by 0 bases and J by 4 bases, with 12 bases left in between. The CDR3 sequence is 16 residues long. Germline CDR1 MNHEY, CDR2 SVGAGI. CDR3 sequence reads: CASSYSAGASTGELFF. CDR3 DNA sequence: TGTGCCAGCAGTTACTCAGCAGGGGCCAGCACCGGGGAGCTGTTTTTT.

The V gene is TRBV7-2, the J gene TRBJ2-1; maybe TRBD2 (6 bases). Looked up from germline, CDR1 is SGHTA and CDR2 is FQGNSA. CDR3 length equals 16 residues. V dropped 0 bases and J dropped 0 bases, with 9 bases sitting between them. The CDR3 DNA reads TGTGCCAGCAGCTTAGCCCGGGGGAACTCCTACAATGAGCAGTTCTTC. As protein: CASSLARGNSYNEQFF.

This clone occurred once. The V and J genes are TRBV3-1 (or the pseudogene TRBV3-2) and TRBJ2-5; 8 nucleotides match TRBD1. CDR1 LGHDT and CDR2 YNNKEL come from the germline V gene (reference sequence). With 1 base clipped from V and 4 bases from J, the junction kept 8 bases outside the gene matches. CDR3 length: 16 amino acids. This CDR3 reads CASSQGLQGGTETQYF. In DNA form, the CDR3 reads TGTGCCAGCAGCCAAGGGTTACAGGGGGGAACAGAGACCCAGTACTTC.

This chain connects TRBV30 to TRBJ1-3; D may be TRBD1 (5 bases). CDR1 GTSNPN and CDR2 SVGIG come from the germline V gene (reference sequence). V was trimmed by 3 bases and J by 4 bases, leaving 10 bases between them. The CDR3 has 13 residues. As DNA, the CDR3 is TGTGCCTGGAGCAAGACAGAAGGAAACACCATATATTTT. Translated: CAWSKTEGNTIYF.

The chain employs TRBV24-1 and TRBJ1-4; D not certain. Trimming pared 2 bases from V and 3 bases from J, leaving 15 bases between. CDR3 length equals 17 residues. Germline V CDR1 and CDR2: KGHDR, SFDVKD. The CDR3 region is CATSDSSSGAANEKLFF. CDR3 DNA sequence: TGTGCCACCAGTGATTCATCCTCGGGAGCGGCTAATGAAAAACTGTTTTTT.

This chain uses TRBV28 with TRBJ2-7; 8 bases agree with TRBD1. The V and J ends lost 5 bases and 6 bases, in that order; junction bases with no gene match: 6. The germline V gene has CDR1 MDHEN and CDR2 SYDVKM. The CDR3 consists of 13 residues. CDR3 sequence: CASSNGQGGEQYF. CDR3 DNA sequence: TGTGCCAGCAGTAACGGACAGGGTGGCGAGCAGTACTTC.

A single count supports this clone. The rearrangement links TRBV10-3 to TRBJ2-7, with 7 bases identical to TRBD2. The CDR3 totals 15 residues. CDR1 is ENHRY, CDR2 SYGVKD, per germline. The trim removed 6 bases at V and 0 bases at J, leaving 8 bases unmatched. Here the CDR3 reads CAIRETSAYSYEQYF. The CDR3 DNA follows: TGTGCCATCAGGGAAACTAGCGCCTACTCCTACGAGCAGTACTTC.

The V and J genes are TRBV29-1 and TRBJ1-5; TRBD1 might be the D (5 bases). Germline V CDR1 and CDR2: SQVTM, ANQGSEA. Trimming cost V 7 bases and J 2 bases, with 12 bases left between them. The CDR3 extends over 13 amino acids. The CDR3, as DNA: TGCAGCGCTCAGGGCTACGGCAATCAGCCCCAGCATTTT. Its protein product is CSAQGYGNQPQHF.

CDR3 residues: CASSLFGDSLYGYTF. DNA for the CDR3: TGTGCCAGCAGCTTGTTCGGAGATTCCCTCTATGGCTACACCTTC. The J gene is TRBJ1-2, the V gene TRBV5-4, with no clear D. Germline V gene lookup returns CDR1 SGHNT and CDR2 YYREEE (reference sequence). This CDR3 is 15 amino acids long. V was shortened by 1 base and J by 4 bases, with 14 bases between the two germline ends. The full variable domain, with the rest looked up from reference TRBV5-4 and TRBJ1-2, is ETGVTQSPTHLIKTRGQQVTLRCSSQSGHNTVSWYQQALGQGPQFIFQYYREEENGRGNFPPRFSGLQFPNYSSELNVNALELDDSALYLCASSLFGDSLYGYTFGSGTRLTVV.

This chain links TRBV24-1 with TRBJ2-1; no reliable D call. V lost 5 bases to trimming and J lost 4 bases, with 17 bases between them. Germline V gene data show CDR1 as KGHDR and CDR2 as SFDVKD. The CDR3 length is 16 residues. The CDR3 loop reads CATSGDTGPHYNEQFF. In DNA, the CDR3 is TGTGCCACCAGTGGCGATACGGGTCCCCATTACAATGAGCAGTTCTTC.

In this sample, this clone turned up once. The chain has TRBV28 and TRBJ2-5; tentatively, D is TRBD2 (5 bases). The ends were cut back, 5 bases at V and 2 bases at J, with 12 bases in the middle. The CDR3 is 14 amino acids. From germline, CDR1 is MDHEN and CDR2 SYDVKM. The CDR3 is CASSLGLVQETQYF. In DNA, the CDR3 is TGTGCCAGCAGTCTCGGACTTGTACAAGAGACCCAGTACTTC.

The chain is built from TRBV5-1 and TRBJ2-7; 9 nucleotides line up with TRBD1. V was pared by 7 bases and J by 2 bases, with 7 bases of the junction left unmatched. CDR1 is SGHRS and CDR2 is YFSETQ in the germline V gene. The CDR3 is 14 amino acids. As DNA, the CDR3 is TGCGCCAGCGGTCGGGACAGGGTCACCTACGAGCAGTACTTC. Translation gives CASGRDRVTYEQYF.

This rearrangement joins TRBV4-1 to TRBJ2-3; D is unclear. CDR1 MGHRA and CDR2 YSYEKL come from the germline V gene. V lost 1 base and J 1 base, leaving 9 bases between the germline ends. The CDR3 extends over 15 amino acids. For the CDR3, the DNA is TGCGCCAGCAGCCAAGCCCCGAGCGGCACAGATACGCAGTATTTT. Translation gives CASSQAPSGTDTQYF.

The chain has TRBV2 and TRBJ1-1, with D perhaps TRBD1 (6 bases). The V gene's germline CDR1 is SNHLY and CDR2 FYNNEI. This CDR3 has 14 residues. The V end was cut by 3 bases, the J end by 11 bases, with 19 bases between. The CDR3 nucleotides read TGTGCCAGCAGTGATTTTGCGGGCCAGGGGACGGCTTTCTTT. Translating it yields CASSDFAGQGTAFF.